These 19 T cell receptor beta chains originate from one sample sequenced in a study of blood T cell repertoires in COVID-19. Method: immunoSEQ multiplex PCR; TCRdb's copy keeps in-frame clones and lacks some. This table has 50,000 to 80,000 clones, about 82% appearing once. Sequenced input: peripheral blood. These receptors originate from a man over 45 with active COVID-19.

The chain combines TRBV10-1 with TRBJ2-3, with TRBD2 identical over 10 bases. Looked up from germline, CDR1 is WNHNN and CDR2 is SYGVQD (reference sequence). The CDR3 spans 15 residues. With 3 bases clipped from V and 5 bases from J, the junction kept 5 bases outside the gene matches. This chain's CDR3 is CASSDLAGVVDTQYF. CDR3 coding DNA: TGCGCCAGCAGTGACCTAGCGGGAGTTGTAGATACGCAGTATTTT.

This chain links TRBV4-1 with TRBJ2-5; weak D call: TRBD2 (6 bases). V shed 0 bases and J shed 0 bases, with 8 bases lying between them. Looked up from germline, CDR1 is MGHRA and CDR2 is YSYEKL. The CDR3 runs to 15 residues. CDR3: CASSQDPGDQETQYF. In DNA, the CDR3 is TGCGCCAGCAGCCAAGATCCGGGAGACCAAGAGACCCAGTACTTC.

This chain connects TRBV2 to TRBJ2-1; a possible D gene is TRBD2 (5 bases). This CDR3 region has 13 residues. Germline V gene sequence: CDR1 SNHLY, CDR2 FYNNEI. Trimming took 1 base from V and 6 from J, leaving 7 bases between them. The CDR3 DNA reads as TGTGCCAGCAGTGAAGGTCGGGGCAATGAGCAGTTCTTC. Translated, it gives CASSEGRGNEQFF.

The chain joins TRBV2 to TRBJ2-2, with 7 bases that match TRBD2. V dropped 8 bases and J dropped 6; count of bases not matched to a gene: 6. The CDR3 totals 13 residues. Germline V gene lookup returns CDR1 SNHLY and CDR2 FYNNEI. The CDR3 is CASGRGGAGELFF. The CDR3 coding sequence is TGTGCCAGCGGGAGGGGAGGCGCCGGGGAGCTGTTTTTT.

V is TRBV7-2 and J is TRBJ2-1, with a weak D call TRBD2 (7 bases). CDR1 and CDR2 from the germline V gene are SGHTA and FQGNSA. There are 15 residues in the CDR3. The V end lost 6 bases, the J end lost 6 bases, and 18 bases lay between the germline ends. CDR3 residues: CASRPAGGRLNEQFF. The CDR3 DNA reads as TGTGCCAGCAGGCCGGCCGGGGGGCGCCTCAATGAGCAGTTCTTC.

V gene TRBV18 combines with J gene TRBJ1-2, with D unresolved. CDR1 and CDR2 from the germline V gene are KGHSH and LQKENI. V lost 6 bases to trimming and J lost 3 bases, with 11 bases between them. This CDR3 contains 13 residues. In nucleotides, the CDR3 is TGTGCCAGCTCGCCTGACTCCTACTATGGCTACACCTTC. Amino acids: CASSPDSYYGYTF.

V usage is TRBV18 and J usage is TRBJ1-5, with TRBD1 matching 8 bases. V shed 5 bases and J 4 bases; nucleotides not matched to a gene: 7. The CDR3 length is 15 residues. Germline V CDR1 and CDR2: KGHSH, LQKENI. The CDR3 here is CASSLSGQANQPQHF. In DNA form, the CDR3 reads TGTGCCAGCTCATTATCGGGACAGGCTAATCAGCCCCAGCATTTT.

J is TRBJ1-1 and V is TRBV6-9, with no clear D. Germline V gene lookup returns CDR1 MNHGY and CDR2 SVAAGI. Between the trimmed V and J ends, which lost 2 bases and 5 bases, there was a span of 18 bases. This CDR3 is 16 amino acids long. The CDR3 loop is CASSYNRGTGRTEAFF. CDR3 sequence (DNA): TGTGCCAGCAGTTATAATCGTGGCACGGGGAGAACTGAAGCTTTCTTT.

The chain has TRBV19 and TRBJ2-2; 7 bases are shared with TRBD1. J lost 0 bases, V lost 4 bases, and 2 bases had no gene match. The CDR3 consists of 15 residues. Germline CDR1 LNHDA, CDR2 SQIVND (reference sequence). The CDR3 region has the DNA TGTGCCAGTAGTACCGGGACAGCGAACACCGGGGAGCTGTTTTTT. As protein: CASSTGTANTGELFF.

J is TRBJ1-2 and V is TRBV6-5, with D unresolved. Per germline, CDR1 MNHEY and CDR2 SVGAGI. The CDR3 is 15 residues long. The V end was cut by 2 bases, the J end by 2 bases, with 12 bases between. The CDR3 DNA sequence: TGTGCCAGCAGTTACGGTGTGCTAGTGAACTATGGCTACACCTTC. Translation gives CASSYGVLVNYGYTF.

The chain couples TRBV29-1 to TRBJ1-1; D is unclear. Germline lookup yields CDR1 SQVTM and CDR2 ANQGSEA. Deletions cut 3 bases from V and 4 bases from J, with 9 bases between. CDR3 length: 12 residues. The CDR3 DNA reads TGCAGCGTTGATCAGGTGGGCACTGAAGCTTTCTTT. Residues: CSVDQVGTEAFF.

The CDR3 nucleotides read TGTGCCAGCAGCTCCCGACAGGAGGTATTTGGAAACACCATATATTTT. Translated: CASSSRQEVFGNTIYF. The chain combines TRBV9 with TRBJ1-3; weak D call: TRBD1 (6 bases). This CDR3 is 16 amino acids long. Germline CDR1 SGDLS, CDR2 YYNGEE. Between the trimmed V and J ends, which lost 4 bases and 3 bases, there was a span of 17 bases.

This sequence joins TRBV7-8 and TRBJ2-1; D remains unclear. V lost 7 bases and J 4 bases, leaving 8 bases between the germline ends. Germline loops: CDR1 SGHVS, CDR2 FQNEAQ. CDR3 length equals 12 residues. CDR3 loop: CASNQMYNEQFF. CDR3 coding DNA: TGTGCCAGCAACCAGATGTACAATGAGCAGTTCTTC.

The rearrangement joins TRBV11-3 to TRBJ2-5; 7 bases align to TRBD2. CDR1 is SGHNT and CDR2 is YENEEA in the germline V gene. Losses at the gene ends were 8 bases for V and 6 bases for J; bases not matched to a gene: 3. There are 11 residues in the CDR3. DNA for the CDR3: TGTGCCAGCCGGGGGGAAAAGACCCAGTACTTC. Its translation: CASRGEKTQYF.

A single count supports this clone. CDR3 residues: CASRPNMGHNEQFF. In nucleotides, the CDR3 is TGTGCCAGCAGACCGAATATGGGGCACAATGAGCAGTTCTTC. The chain links TRBV7-6 to TRBJ2-1, with D maybe TRBD1 (5 bases). This CDR3 spans 14 amino acids. V gave up 6 bases and J gave up 5 bases, with 14 bases separating them. The germline V gene encodes CDR1 SGHVS and CDR2 FNYEAQ.

The V gene is TRBV7-6, the J gene TRBJ1-3; TRBD1 is a possible D gene (5 bases). This CDR3 is built from 17 residues. Germline CDR1 reads SGHVS; CDR2 reads FNYEAQ. V was trimmed by 1 base and J by 3 bases, leaving 16 bases between them. CDR3 bases: TGTGCCAGCAGCTTAGTTCAGGGTTCGACCGATGGAAACACCATATATTTT. Its translation: CASSLVQGSTDGNTIYF.

The rearrangement links TRBV13 to TRBJ1-4, with 8 bases matching TRBD1. The germline gives CDR1 PRHDT, CDR2 FYEKMQ (reference sequence). The CDR3 is 17 amino acids. The V gene end was trimmed by 4 bases and the J gene end by 0 bases; junction bases not matched to a gene: 7. CDR3 bases: TGTGCCAGCAGCTCCTACAGGGGGAGAGCAACTAATGAAAAACTGTTTTTT. Its protein is CASSSYRGRATNEKLFF. The full variable domain, completed using reference TRBV13 and TRBJ1-4, is AAGVIQSPRHLIKEKRETATLKCYPIPRHDTVYWYQQGPGQDPQFLISFYEKMQSDKGSIPDRFSAQQFSDYHSELNMSSLELGDSALYFCASSSYRGRATNEKLFFGSGTQLSVL.

This clone was picked up one time. The chain links TRBV6-2 or TRBV6-3 to TRBJ2-1, with TRBD2 matching over 9 bases. The V gene's germline CDR1 is MNHEY and CDR2 SVGEGT. This CDR3 has 15 amino acids. Trimming removed 2 bases from V and 6 bases from J; junction bases left unmatched: 5. The CDR3 is CASSYAGGAGNEQFF. CDR3 DNA sequence: TGTGCCAGCAGTTACGCGGGAGGGGCTGGCAATGAGCAGTTCTTC.

In DNA, the CDR3 is TGTGCCAGCACCAACCCGGGACAGGGGGACCACGAGCAGTACGTC. This gives the protein CASTNPGQGDHEQYV. The V and J genes are TRBV21-1 and TRBJ2-7; the table assigns TRBD1, which was not confirmed against the DNA. TRBV21-1 is given as a pseudogene. The CDR3 runs to 15 residues.